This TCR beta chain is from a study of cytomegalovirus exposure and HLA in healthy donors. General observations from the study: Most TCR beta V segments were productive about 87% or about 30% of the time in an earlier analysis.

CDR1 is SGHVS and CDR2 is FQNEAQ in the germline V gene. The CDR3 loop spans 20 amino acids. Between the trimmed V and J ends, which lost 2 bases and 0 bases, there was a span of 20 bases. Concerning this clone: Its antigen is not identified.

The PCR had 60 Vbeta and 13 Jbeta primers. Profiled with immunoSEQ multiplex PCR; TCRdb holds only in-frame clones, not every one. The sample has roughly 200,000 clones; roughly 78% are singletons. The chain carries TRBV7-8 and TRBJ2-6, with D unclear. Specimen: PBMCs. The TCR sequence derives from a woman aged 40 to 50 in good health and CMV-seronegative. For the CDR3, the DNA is TGTGCCAGCAGCTTATTTCAGCAAAGTGGGTACAGCTCTGGGGCCAACGTCCTGACTTTC. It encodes CASSLFQQSGYSSGANVLTF.